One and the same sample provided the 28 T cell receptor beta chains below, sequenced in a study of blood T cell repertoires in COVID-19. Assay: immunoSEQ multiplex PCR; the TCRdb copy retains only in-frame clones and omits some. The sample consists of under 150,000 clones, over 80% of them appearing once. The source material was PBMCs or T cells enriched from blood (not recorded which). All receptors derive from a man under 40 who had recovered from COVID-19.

The CDR3 here is CASSLVARSTDTQYF. The CDR3 DNA sequence: TGTGCCAGCAGCTTAGTAGCAAGGAGCACAGATACGCAGTATTTT. The genes are TRBV7-2 and TRBJ2-3, with D unresolved. The V end was cut by 1 base, the J end by 0 bases, with 8 bases between. The CDR3 has 15 residues. The germline CDR1 and CDR2 sequences are SGHTA and FQGNSA. Complete variable domain (other parts from reference TRBV7-2 and TRBJ2-3): GAGVSQSPSNKVTEKGKDVELRCDPISGHTALYWYRQSLGQGLEFLIYFQGNSAPDKSGLPSDRFSAERTGGSVSTLTIQRTQQEDSAVYLCASSLVARSTDTQYFGPGTRLTVL.

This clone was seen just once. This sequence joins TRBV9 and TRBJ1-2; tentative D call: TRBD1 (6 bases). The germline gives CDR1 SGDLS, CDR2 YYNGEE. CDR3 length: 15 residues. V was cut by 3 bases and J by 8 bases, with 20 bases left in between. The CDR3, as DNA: TGTGCCAGCAGCGCCCTTGTCTTGGGGGCAGGGGGCTACACCTTC. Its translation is CASSALVLGAGGYTF.

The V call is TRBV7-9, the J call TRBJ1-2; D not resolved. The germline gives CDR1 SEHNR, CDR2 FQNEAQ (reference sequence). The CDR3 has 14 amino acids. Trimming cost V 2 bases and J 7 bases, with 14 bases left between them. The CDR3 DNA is TGTGCCAGCAGCTTAAATACGGGAAACGGTGGCTACACCTTC. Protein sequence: CASSLNTGNGGYTF.

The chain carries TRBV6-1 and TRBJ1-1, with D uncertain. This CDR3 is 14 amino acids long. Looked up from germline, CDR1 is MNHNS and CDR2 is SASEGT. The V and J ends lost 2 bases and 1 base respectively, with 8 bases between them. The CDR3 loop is CASSEWRGNTEAFF. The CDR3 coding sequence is TGTGCCAGCAGTGAATGGCGGGGGAACACTGAAGCTTTCTTT.

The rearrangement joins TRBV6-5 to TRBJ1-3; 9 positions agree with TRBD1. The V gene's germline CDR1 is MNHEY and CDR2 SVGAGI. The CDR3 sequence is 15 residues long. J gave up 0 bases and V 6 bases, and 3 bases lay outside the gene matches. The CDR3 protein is CASRGQGLSGNTIYF. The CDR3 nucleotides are TGTGCCAGCAGGGGACAGGGCCTCTCTGGAAACACCATATATTTT.

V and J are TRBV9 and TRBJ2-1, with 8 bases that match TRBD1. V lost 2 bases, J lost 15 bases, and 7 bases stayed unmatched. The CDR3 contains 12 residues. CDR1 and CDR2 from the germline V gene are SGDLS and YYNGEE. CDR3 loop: CASSVADRGLFF. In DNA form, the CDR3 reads TGTGCCAGCAGCGTGGCCGACAGGGGTCTGTTCTTC.

The CDR3 loop reads CASSMDERARFF. DNA of the CDR3: TGTGCCAGTAGTATGGACGAGCGGGCGAGGTTCTTC. The chain couples TRBV19 to TRBJ2-1; D may be TRBD2 (6 bases). Germline V gene lookup returns CDR1 LNHDA and CDR2 SQIVND (reference sequence). This CDR3 has 12 amino acids. V lost 3 bases and J lost 15, with 15 bases in between.

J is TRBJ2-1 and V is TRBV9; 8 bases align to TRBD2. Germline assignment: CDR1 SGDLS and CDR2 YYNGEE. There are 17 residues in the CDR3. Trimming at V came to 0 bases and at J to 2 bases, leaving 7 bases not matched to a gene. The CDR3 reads CASSVGSSGPTYNEQFF. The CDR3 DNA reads TGTGCCAGCAGCGTAGGGTCTAGCGGGCCTACCTACAATGAGCAGTTCTTC.

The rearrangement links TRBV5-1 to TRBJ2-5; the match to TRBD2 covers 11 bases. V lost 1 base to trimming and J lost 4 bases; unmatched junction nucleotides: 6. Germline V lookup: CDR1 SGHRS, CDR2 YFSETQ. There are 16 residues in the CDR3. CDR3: CASSLSVSGRGETQYF. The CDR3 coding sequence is TGCGCCAGCAGCTTGAGTGTTAGCGGGAGGGGAGAGACCCAGTACTTC.

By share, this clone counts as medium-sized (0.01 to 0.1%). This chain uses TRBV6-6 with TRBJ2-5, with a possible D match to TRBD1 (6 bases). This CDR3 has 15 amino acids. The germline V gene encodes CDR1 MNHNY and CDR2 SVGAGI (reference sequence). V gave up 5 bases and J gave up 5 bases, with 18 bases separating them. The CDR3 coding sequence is TGTGCCAGCAGTCCGGTGACAGGCCCTCTGGAGACCCAGTACTTC. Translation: CASSPVTGPLETQYF.

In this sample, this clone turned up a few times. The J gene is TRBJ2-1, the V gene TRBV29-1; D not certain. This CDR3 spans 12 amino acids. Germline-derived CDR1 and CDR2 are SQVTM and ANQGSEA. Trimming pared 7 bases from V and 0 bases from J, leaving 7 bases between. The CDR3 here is CSGLSSYNEQFF. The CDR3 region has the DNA TGCAGCGGCTTGAGCTCCTACAATGAGCAGTTCTTC.

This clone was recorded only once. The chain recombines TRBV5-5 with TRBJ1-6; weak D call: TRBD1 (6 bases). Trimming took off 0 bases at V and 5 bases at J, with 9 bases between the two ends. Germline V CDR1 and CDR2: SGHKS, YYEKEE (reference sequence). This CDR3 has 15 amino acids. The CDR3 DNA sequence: TGTGCCAGCAGCTTGGAGGACAGTCATAATTCACCCCTCCACTTT. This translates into CASSLEDSHNSPLHF.

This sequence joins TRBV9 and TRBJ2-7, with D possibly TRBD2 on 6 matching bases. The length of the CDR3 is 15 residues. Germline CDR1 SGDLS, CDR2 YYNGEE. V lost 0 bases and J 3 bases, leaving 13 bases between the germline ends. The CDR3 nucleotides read TGTGCCAGCAGCGTAGACGGGGTGGGGGGCTACGAGCAGTACTTC. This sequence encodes CASSVDGVGGYEQYF.

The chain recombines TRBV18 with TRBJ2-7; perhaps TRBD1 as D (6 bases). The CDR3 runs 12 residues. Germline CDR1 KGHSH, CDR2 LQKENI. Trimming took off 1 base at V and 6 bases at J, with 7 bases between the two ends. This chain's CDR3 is CASSPLGAEQYF. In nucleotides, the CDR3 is TGTGCCAGCTCACCACTGGGGGCCGAGCAGTACTTC.

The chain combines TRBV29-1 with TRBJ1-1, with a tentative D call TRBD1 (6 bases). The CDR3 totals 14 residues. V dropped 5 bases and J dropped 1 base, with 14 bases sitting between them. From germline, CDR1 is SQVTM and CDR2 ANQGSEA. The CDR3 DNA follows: TGCAGCGTTCTTATACAGGGTGGGAACACTGAAGCTTTCTTT. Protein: CSVLIQGGNTEAFF.

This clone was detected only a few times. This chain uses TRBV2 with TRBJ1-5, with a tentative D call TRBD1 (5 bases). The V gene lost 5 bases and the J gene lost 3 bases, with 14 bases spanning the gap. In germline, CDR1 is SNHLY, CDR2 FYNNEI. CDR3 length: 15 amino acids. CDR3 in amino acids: CASSLQGLLNQPQHF. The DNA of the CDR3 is TGTGCCAGCAGTCTCCAGGGACTCCTCAATCAGCCCCAGCATTTT.

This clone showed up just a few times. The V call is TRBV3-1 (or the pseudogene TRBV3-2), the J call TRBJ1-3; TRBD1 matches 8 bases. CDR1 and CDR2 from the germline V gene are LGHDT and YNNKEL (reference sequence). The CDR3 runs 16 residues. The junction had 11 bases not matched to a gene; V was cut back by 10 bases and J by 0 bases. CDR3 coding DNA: TGTGCCACCCAGGACAGGGAGGCCGGCTCTGGAAACACCATATATTTT. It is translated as CATQDREAGSGNTIYF.

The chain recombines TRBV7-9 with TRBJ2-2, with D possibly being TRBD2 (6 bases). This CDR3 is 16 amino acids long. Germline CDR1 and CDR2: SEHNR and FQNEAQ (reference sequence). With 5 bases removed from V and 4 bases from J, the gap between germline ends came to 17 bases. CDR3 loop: CASSLNRGISTGELFF. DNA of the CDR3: TGTGCCAGCAGCCTAAACCGCGGGATTTCCACCGGGGAGCTGTTTTTT.

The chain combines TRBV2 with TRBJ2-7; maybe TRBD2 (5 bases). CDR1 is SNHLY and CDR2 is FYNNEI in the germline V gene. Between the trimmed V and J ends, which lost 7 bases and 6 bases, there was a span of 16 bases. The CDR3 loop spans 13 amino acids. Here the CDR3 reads CASTKKNRGEQYV. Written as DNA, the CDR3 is TGTGCCAGCACTAAGAAAAACCGGGGCGAGCAGTACGTC.

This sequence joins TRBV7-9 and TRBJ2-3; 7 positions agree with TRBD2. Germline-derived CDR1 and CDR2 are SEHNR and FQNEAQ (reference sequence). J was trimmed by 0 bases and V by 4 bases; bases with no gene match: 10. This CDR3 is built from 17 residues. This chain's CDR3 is CASSSIPGEGSTDTQYF. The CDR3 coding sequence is TGTGCCAGCAGCTCCATACCGGGGGAGGGGAGCACAGATACGCAGTATTTT.

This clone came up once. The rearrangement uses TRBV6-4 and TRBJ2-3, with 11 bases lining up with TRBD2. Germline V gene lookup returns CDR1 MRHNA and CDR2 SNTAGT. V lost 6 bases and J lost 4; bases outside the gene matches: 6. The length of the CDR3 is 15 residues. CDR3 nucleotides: TGTGCCAGCAGCGCTGGACTAGCGGGTCCAGATACGCAGTATTTT. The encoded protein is CASSAGLAGPDTQYF.

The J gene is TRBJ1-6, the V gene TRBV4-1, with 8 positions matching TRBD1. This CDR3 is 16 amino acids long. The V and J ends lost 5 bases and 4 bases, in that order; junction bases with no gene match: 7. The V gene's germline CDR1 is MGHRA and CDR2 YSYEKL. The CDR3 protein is CASSVQGQAYNSPLHF. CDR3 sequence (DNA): TGCGCCAGCAGCGTACAGGGACAGGCTTATAATTCACCCCTCCACTTT.

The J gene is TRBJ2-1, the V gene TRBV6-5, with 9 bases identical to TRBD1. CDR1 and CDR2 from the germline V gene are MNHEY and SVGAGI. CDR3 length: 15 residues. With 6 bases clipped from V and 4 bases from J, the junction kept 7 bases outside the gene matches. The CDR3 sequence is CASRGTGLRYNEQFF. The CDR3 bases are TGTGCCAGCAGGGGGACAGGGCTAAGATACAATGAGCAGTTCTTC.

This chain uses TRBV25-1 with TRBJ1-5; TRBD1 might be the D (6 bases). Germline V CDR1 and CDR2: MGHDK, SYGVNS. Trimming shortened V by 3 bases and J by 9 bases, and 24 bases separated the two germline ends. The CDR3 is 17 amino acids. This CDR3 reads CASSDSRGVPGQSPQHF. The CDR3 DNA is TGTGCCAGCAGTGATTCTCGGGGAGTCCCGGGACAATCGCCCCAGCATTTT.

The DNA for the CDR3 is TGTGCCAGTAGTATCTACCGGGACACTCCTTCTCGCTACTATGGCTACACCTTC. Residues: CASSIYRDTPSRYYGYTF. The chain recombines TRBV19 with TRBJ1-2, with D perhaps TRBD1 (6 bases). CDR3 length: 18 residues. The germline CDR1 and CDR2 sequences are LNHDA and SQIVND (reference sequence). V lost 3 bases and J 3 bases, leaving 23 bases between the germline ends.

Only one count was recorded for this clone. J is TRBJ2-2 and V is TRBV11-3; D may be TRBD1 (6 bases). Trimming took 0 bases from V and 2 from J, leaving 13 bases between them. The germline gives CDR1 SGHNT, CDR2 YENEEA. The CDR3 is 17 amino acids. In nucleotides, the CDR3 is TGTGCCAGCAGCTTAGATGTTGGGACATTCAACACCGGGGAGCTGTTTTTT. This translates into CASSLDVGTFNTGELFF.

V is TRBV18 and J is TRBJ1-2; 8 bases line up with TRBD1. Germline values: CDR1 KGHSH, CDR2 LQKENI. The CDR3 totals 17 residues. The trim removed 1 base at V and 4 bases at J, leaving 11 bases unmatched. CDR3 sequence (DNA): TGTGCCAGCTCACCACAGAACACTGGACAGGGAGGCTATGGCTACACCTTC. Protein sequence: CASSPQNTGQGGYGYTF.

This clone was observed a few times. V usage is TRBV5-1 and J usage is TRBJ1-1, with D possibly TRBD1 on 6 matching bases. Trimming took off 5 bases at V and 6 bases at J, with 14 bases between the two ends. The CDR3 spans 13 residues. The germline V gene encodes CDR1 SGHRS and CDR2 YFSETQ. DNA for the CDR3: TGCGCCAGCAGAGCAACAGGGAATCCTGAAGCTTTCTTT. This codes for CASRATGNPEAFF. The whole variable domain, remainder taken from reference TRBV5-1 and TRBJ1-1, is KAGVTQTPRYLIKTRGQQVTLSCSPISGHRSVSWYQQTPGQGLQFLFEYFSETQRNKGNFPGRFSGRQFSNSRSEMNVSTLELGDSALYLCASRATGNPEAFFGQGTRLTVV.